This T cell receptor (beta chain) was sequenced for a study of cytomegalovirus exposure and HLA in healthy donors. Trimming shortened V by 5 bases and J by 3 bases, and 8 bases separated the two germline ends. Germline loops: CDR1 ENHRY, CDR2 SYGVKD. The CDR3 has 12 residues. The PCR used 60 Vbeta and 13 Jbeta primers. Sequencing used immunoSEQ multiplex PCR; TCRdb keeps in-frame clones, though not all of them. The sample includes under 150,000 clones, around 75% of them seen just once. V is TRBV10-3 and J is TRBJ2-7; maybe TRBD2 (5 bases). Sequenced: PBMCs. The TCR sequence derives from a female donor in good health and CMV-seronegative. The chain's CDR3 is CAISSSFYEQYF. CDR3 DNA: TGTGCCATCAGTTCTAGCTTCTACGAGCAGTACTTC.